These 21 T cell receptor beta chains were all obtained from the same sample, sequenced in a study of T-cell memory formation after mild COVID-19. TCRdb reprocessed the 5' RACE reads with MiXCR, giving one entry per CDR3 protein. Of hundreds of thousands of distinct CDR3 sequences listed, about 25% were seen once; the top ten hold roughly 14%. Sequenced sample: PBMCs or a T cell subset sorted from them (not recorded which). The source is an adult woman who had mild COVID-19 (a few samples of this study predate the infection). Cell type and time point are not known.

The chain combines TRBV12-3 or TRBV12-4 with TRBJ1-1; TRBD1 matches at 10 bases. V dropped 4 bases and J dropped 6; count of bases not matched to a gene: 8. The CDR3 has 15 residues. The chain's CDR3 is CASSSRDRGPPEAFF. CDR3 bases: TGTGCCAGCAGTTCCCGGGACAGGGGACCCCCTGAAGCTTTCTTT.

The gene calls are TRBV5-1 and TRBJ2-7; D may be TRBD2 (6 bases). The CDR3 has 15 residues. The V end was cut by 0 bases, the J end by 6 bases, with 16 bases between. CDR1 and CDR2 (germline): SGHRS, YFSETQ. The CDR3: CASSLDPAGLGEQYF. The CDR3, as DNA: TGCGCCAGCAGCTTGGATCCAGCGGGCTTGGGCGAGCAGTACTTC.

This clonotype was picked up one time. The rearrangement joins TRBV4-3 to TRBJ2-2; TRBD2 matches at 10 bases. Germline V lookup: CDR1 LGHNA, CDR2 YSLEER. The CDR3 consists of 15 residues. V lost 3 bases, J lost 7 bases, and 5 bases stayed unmatched. The CDR3 DNA is TGCGCCAGCAGCCAGAGGGGACTAGCGAGCGGGGAGCTGTTTTTT. Translating it yields CASSQRGLASGELFF.

The rearrangement links TRBV6-2 or TRBV6-3 to TRBJ2-1; 10 nucleotides match TRBD1. The CDR3 extends over 15 amino acids. The junction had 9 bases not matched to a gene; V was cut back by 7 bases and J by 6 bases. Germline V gives CDR1 MNHEY, CDR2 SVGEGT. The CDR3 DNA reads TGTGCCAGCAACGAACCGGGACAGGGGATCAATGAGCAGTTCTTC. Its translation: CASNEPGQGINEQFF.

This clonotype has just one count. The chain has TRBV19 and TRBJ2-7; TRBD2 matches 9 bases. CDR3 length: 14 residues. V was clipped by 4 bases and J by 3 bases; unmatched bases: 4. The V gene's germline CDR1 is LNHDA and CDR2 SQIVND (reference sequence). The CDR3 loop is CASSNAGGGYEQYF. The CDR3 DNA sequence: TGTGCCAGTAGTAATGCGGGAGGGGGCTACGAGCAGTACTTC. The complete variable domain, with remaining parts taken from reference TRBV19 and TRBJ2-7, reads DGGITQSPKYLFRKEGQNVTLSCEQNLNHDAMYWYRQDPGQGLRLIYYSQIVNDFQKGDIAEGYSVSREKKESFPLTVTSAQKNPTAFYLCASSNAGGGYEQYFGPGTRLTVT.

This sequence joins TRBV20-1 and TRBJ2-7, with TRBD1 matching 8 bases. The CDR3 is made up of 15 amino acids. The V gene's germline CDR1 is DFQATT and CDR2 SNEGSKA (reference sequence). The V gene end was trimmed by 1 base and the J gene end by 3 bases; junction bases not matched to a gene: 8. CDR3 amino acids: CSARGTGKLLYEQYF. The CDR3 DNA reads as TGCAGTGCTAGAGGGACAGGGAAACTCCTCTACGAGCAGTACTTC.

The chain recombines TRBV3-1 with TRBJ1-5, with a possible D match to TRBD1 (5 bases). The V and J ends lost 9 bases and 2 bases respectively, with 11 bases between them. The CDR3 loop spans 13 amino acids. Germline CDR1 is LGHDT and CDR2 is YNNKEL (reference sequence). In nucleotides, the CDR3 is TGTGCCAGTGGAGGGGTAGGCAATCAGCCCCAGCATTTT. Translation gives CASGGVGNQPQHF.

This clonotype occurred a few times. V and J are TRBV5-1 and TRBJ1-5, with 8 bases identical to TRBD1. The trim removed 5 bases at V and 0 bases at J, leaving 19 bases unmatched. CDR3 length equals 20 residues. Germline V lookup: CDR1 SGHRS, CDR2 YFSETQ. This CDR3 is CASRVSTGARNPYSNQPQHF. The CDR3 DNA reads as TGCGCCAGCAGGGTTTCGACAGGGGCCCGCAACCCATATAGCAATCAGCCCCAGCATTTT.

This clonotype turned up a few times. The V and J genes are TRBV19 and TRBJ2-1, with D possibly called TRBD1 or TRBD2 (6 bases each). V was shortened by 4 bases and J by 4 bases, with 20 bases between the two germline ends. CDR1 is LNHDA, CDR2 SQIVND, per germline (reference sequence). There are 17 residues in the CDR3. Here the CDR3 reads CASSTPLRGQGYNEQFF. Here the CDR3 DNA reads TGTGCCAGTAGTACCCCACTCCGGGGGCAGGGGTACAATGAGCAGTTCTTC.

The V and J genes are TRBV4-3 and TRBJ2-1, with 13 bases lining up with TRBD2. The CDR3 is 14 amino acids. Germline trimming cut 4 bases from V and 10 bases from J; bases unmatched to any gene: 4. CDR1 and CDR2 (germline): LGHNA, YSLEER. The DNA of the CDR3 is TGCGCCAGCAGCCTCCTGGGACTAGCGGGAGAGCAGTTCTTC. Amino acid sequence: CASSLLGLAGEQFF.

V and J are TRBV7-3 and TRBJ1-3; maybe TRBD1 (5 bases). The V and J ends lost 2 bases and 3 bases respectively, with 5 bases between them. CDR1 is SGHTA, CDR2 FQGTGA, per germline. There are 13 residues in the CDR3. CDR3 sequence (DNA): TGTGCCAGCAGCTTACAGGGTGGAAACACCATATATTTT. It translates to CASSLQGGNTIYF.

This chain joins TRBV6-1 and TRBJ2-3; 9 nucleotides match TRBD2. Trimming took 1 base from V and 6 from J; bases not matched to a gene: 11. CDR1 and CDR2 (germline): MNHNS, SASEGT. The CDR3 spans 17 residues. CDR3 sequence: CASSEEIHAGGGDTQYF. DNA of the CDR3: TGTGCCAGCAGTGAAGAAATCCATGCGGGAGGGGGGGATACGCAGTATTTT.

This rearrangement joins TRBV15 to TRBJ2-5, with 7 positions matching TRBD1. After removal of 0 bases from V and 2 bases from J, the junction contained 9 bases not matched to a gene. The CDR3 consists of 17 residues. The germline gives CDR1 LNHNV, CDR2 YYDKDF (reference sequence). CDR3 sequence: CATSRDLGGAGQETQYF. For the CDR3, the DNA is TGTGCCACCAGCAGAGATTTAGGGGGCGCCGGACAAGAGACCCAGTACTTC.

The rearrangement joins TRBV18 to TRBJ2-3; the D is unclear. Germline values: CDR1 KGHSH, CDR2 LQKENI. Trimming took off 3 bases at V and 0 bases at J, with 7 bases between the two ends. This CDR3 is 14 amino acids long. The CDR3 here is CASSPPVSTDTQYF. CDR3 nucleotide sequence: TGTGCCAGCTCACCTCCAGTGAGCACAGATACGCAGTATTTT.

J is TRBJ1-5 and V is TRBV6-5; 9 nucleotides line up with TRBD1. Germline trimming cut 4 bases from V and 5 bases from J; bases unmatched to any gene: 3. The CDR3 length is 14 residues. Per the germline V gene, CDR1 is MNHEY and CDR2 is SVGAGI. CDR3 region: CASSSRQGDQPQHF. For the CDR3, the DNA is TGTGCCAGCAGTTCCAGACAGGGGGATCAGCCCCAGCATTTT.

This chain links TRBV5-1 with TRBJ2-7, with 8 bases lining up with TRBD2. The CDR3 spans 16 residues. Germline loops: CDR1 SGHRS, CDR2 YFSETQ. The V and J ends lost 0 bases and 4 bases, in that order; junction bases with no gene match: 9. CDR3 residues: CASSLDSSGTDYEQYF. The CDR3 DNA follows: TGCGCCAGCAGCTTGGATAGTAGCGGGACGGATTACGAGCAGTACTTC.

V is TRBV29-1 and J is TRBJ2-1, with TRBD2 matching over 7 bases. The length of the CDR3 is 16 residues. CDR1 is SQVTM, CDR2 ANQGSEA, per germline. V trimming: 2 bases; J trimming: 8 bases; junction bases outside the gene matches: 15. CDR3 in DNA: TGCAGCGTTGAATCCCCCGGGCTAGCGGCTTTTGATGAGCAGTTCTTC. It is translated as CSVESPGLAAFDEQFF.

The chain carries TRBV20-1 and TRBJ1-6; D is uncertain. The CDR3 is 15 residues long. From germline, CDR1 is DFQATT and CDR2 SNEGSKA (reference sequence). V was shortened by 0 bases and J by 10 bases, with 16 bases between the two germline ends. The CDR3 spells CSAREGDAGTSPLHF. The CDR3 region has the DNA TGCAGTGCTAGAGAGGGTGACGCCGGTACGTCACCCCTCCACTTT.

There are a few counts of this clonotype. The chain carries TRBV12-3 or TRBV12-4 and TRBJ2-2, with D perhaps given as TRBD1 or TRBD2 (5 bases each). The CDR3 has 13 amino acids. V was pared by 6 bases and J by 4 bases, with 9 bases between. CDR3 residues: CASRGTATGELFF. In DNA, the CDR3 is TGTGCCAGCAGGGGGACCGCCACCGGGGAGCTGTTTTTT.

V is TRBV7-6 and J is TRBJ2-5; perhaps TRBD2 as D (5 bases). Per the germline V gene, CDR1 is SGHVS and CDR2 is FNYEAQ. The CDR3 covers 17 residues. Trimming pared 1 base from V and 2 bases from J, leaving 17 bases between. CDR3 nucleotide sequence: TGTGCCAGCAGCTTAGGGGCAAGGCGTAGAGGGCAAGAGACCCAGTACTTC. It codes for CASSLGARRRGQETQYF.

This rearrangement joins TRBV14 to TRBJ2-7, with 12 bases lining up with TRBD2. Per the germline V gene, CDR1 is SGHDN and CDR2 is FVKESK. The junction had 4 bases not matched to a gene; V was cut back by 0 bases and J by 10 bases. The CDR3 sequence is 14 residues long. CDR3 loop: CASSQDLTSGSQYF. CDR3 coding DNA: TGTGCCAGCAGCCAAGATCTGACTAGCGGGAGCCAGTACTTC. Variable domain in full (rest from reference TRBV14 and TRBJ2-7): EAGVTQFPSHSVIEKGQTVTLRCDPISGHDNLYWYRRVMGKEIKFLLHFVKESKQDESGMPNNRFLAERTGGTYSTLKVQPAELEDSGVYFCASSQDLTSGSQYFGPGTRLTVT.